The T cell receptor beta chain under discussion was sequenced for a study of beta chain features in type 1 diabetes. General study results and limits: A moderate, significant TCRB CDR3 shortening appeared in type 1 diabetes across four CD4+ subsets. Resolution of whether HLA type affects TCRB rearrangement was not achieved here. More deletions and fewer insertions at VDJ junctions were found in patients with type 1 diabetes.

CDR1 is SGHRS, CDR2 YFSETQ, per germline. The CDR3 contains 14 residues. The V gene lost 0 bases and the J gene lost 3 bases, with 7 bases spanning the gap. Every isolated RNA sample was fully reverse transcribed, so sequencing captured expressed TCRB transcripts. The protocol was immunoSEQ multiplex PCR, while the TCRdb copy is restricted to in-frame clones and leaves out a portion. The sample holds 300,000 to 350,000 clones; roughly 12% are singletons and the top ten take around 0.016%. With regard to this clone: Its target is unknown. Other DNA sequences within the sample encode an identical CDR3.

The TCR comes from a woman younger than 30 with type 1 diabetes. Sequenced input: naive CD4+ T cells from blood. The rearrangement uses TRBV5-1 and TRBJ1-5, with D uncertain. The CDR3 here is CASSLAGANQPQHF. The CDR3 region has the DNA TGCGCCAGCAGCTTGGCGGGTGCCAATCAGCCCCAGCATTTT.